This TCR beta chain is from a study of cytomegalovirus exposure and HLA in healthy donors. It was with 60 Vbeta and 13 Jbeta primers that the PCR ran. Assay used: immunoSEQ multiplex PCR; TCRdb lists only in-frame clones, some missing. Of 150,000 to 200,000 clones detected, over 70% appear once; the ten largest clones hold about 1.4%. The study's findings and limits: Analyzed later, most CMV-associated TCR beta chains appeared HLA-restricted. Earlier analysis found most TCR beta V segments productive about 87% or about 30% of the time.

The CDR3 totals 15 residues. Unmatched junction bases numbered 5, after V lost 6 bases and J lost 3 bases. The germline gives CDR1 SNHLY, CDR2 FYNNEI. In the case of this clone: Its antigen is still unknown.

The sequenced sample was PBMCs. The chain recombines TRBV2 with TRBJ1-5, with 10 nucleotides matching TRBD1. The clonotype comes from a woman in her twenties or thirties in good health and CMV-seropositive. DNA for the CDR3: TGTGCCAGCAGAGCCGGGACAGGGGACAATCAGCCCCAGCATTTT. Translation: CASRAGTGDNQPQHF.